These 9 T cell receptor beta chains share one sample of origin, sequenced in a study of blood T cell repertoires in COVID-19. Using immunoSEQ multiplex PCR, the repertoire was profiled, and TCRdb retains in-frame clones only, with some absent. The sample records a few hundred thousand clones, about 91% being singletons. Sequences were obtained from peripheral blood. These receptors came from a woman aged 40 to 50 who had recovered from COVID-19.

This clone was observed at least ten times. The CDR3 bases are TGCAGCGTCAAAGGCCAGGGGGCAAACTACGAGCAGTACTTC. Residues: CSVKGQGANYEQYF. The chain couples TRBV29-1 to TRBJ2-7, with 8 bases identical to TRBD1. This CDR3 comprises 14 residues. Per germline, CDR1 SQVTM and CDR2 ANQGSEA. With V trimmed by 6 bases and J by 3 bases, 10 bases remained unmatched.

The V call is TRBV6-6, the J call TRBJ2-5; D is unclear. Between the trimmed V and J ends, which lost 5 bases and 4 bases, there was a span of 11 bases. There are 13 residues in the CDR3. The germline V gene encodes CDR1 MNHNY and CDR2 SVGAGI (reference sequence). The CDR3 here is CASSPPSRETQYF. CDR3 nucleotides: TGTGCCAGCAGTCCTCCCTCTCGAGAGACCCAGTACTTC.

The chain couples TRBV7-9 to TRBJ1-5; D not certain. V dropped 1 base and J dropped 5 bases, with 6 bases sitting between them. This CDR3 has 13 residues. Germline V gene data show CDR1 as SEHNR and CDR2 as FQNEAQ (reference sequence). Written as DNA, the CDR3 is TGTGCCAGCAGCTTAGAGGCGGATCAGCCCCAGCATTTT. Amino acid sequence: CASSLEADQPQHF.

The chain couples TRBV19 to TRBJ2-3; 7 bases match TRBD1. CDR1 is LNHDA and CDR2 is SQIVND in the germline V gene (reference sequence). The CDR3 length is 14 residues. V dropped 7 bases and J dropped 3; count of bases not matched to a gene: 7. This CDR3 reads CASNPPGGTDTQYF. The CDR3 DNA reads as TGTGCCAGTAACCCCCCAGGGGGTACAGATACGCAGTATTTT.

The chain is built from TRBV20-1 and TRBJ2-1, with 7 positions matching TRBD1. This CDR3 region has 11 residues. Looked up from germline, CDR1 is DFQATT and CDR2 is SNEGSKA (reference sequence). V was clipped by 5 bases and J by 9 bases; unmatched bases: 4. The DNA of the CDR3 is TGCAGTGCTCACAGGGGACCTGAGCAGTTCTTC. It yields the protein CSAHRGPEQFF.

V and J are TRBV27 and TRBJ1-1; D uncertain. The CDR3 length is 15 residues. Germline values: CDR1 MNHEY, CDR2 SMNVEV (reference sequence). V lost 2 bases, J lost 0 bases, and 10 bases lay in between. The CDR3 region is CASSLGGTLNTEAFF. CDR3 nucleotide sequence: TGTGCCAGCAGTTTAGGAGGCACCCTGAACACTGAAGCTTTCTTT.

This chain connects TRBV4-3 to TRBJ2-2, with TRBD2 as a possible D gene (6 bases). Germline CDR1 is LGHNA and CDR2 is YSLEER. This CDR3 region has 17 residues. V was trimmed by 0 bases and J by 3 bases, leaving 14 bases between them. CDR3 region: CASSQEAREWHTGELFF. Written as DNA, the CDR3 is TGCGCCAGCAGCCAAGAGGCACGGGAGTGGCACACCGGGGAGCTGTTTTTT.

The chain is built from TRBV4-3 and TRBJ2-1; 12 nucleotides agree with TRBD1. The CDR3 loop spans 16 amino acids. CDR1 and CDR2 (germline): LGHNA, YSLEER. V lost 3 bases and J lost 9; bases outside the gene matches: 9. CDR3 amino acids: CASSHAGQGALREQFF. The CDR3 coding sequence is TGCGCCAGCAGCCATGCGGGACAGGGGGCTTTGCGTGAGCAGTTCTTC.

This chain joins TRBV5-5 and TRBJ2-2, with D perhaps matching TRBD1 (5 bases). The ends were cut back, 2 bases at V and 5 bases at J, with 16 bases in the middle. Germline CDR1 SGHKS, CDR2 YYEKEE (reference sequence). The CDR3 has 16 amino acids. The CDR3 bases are TGTGCCAGCAGCTTCCCGCAGGGATTGGGAACCGGGGAGCTGTTTTTT. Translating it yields CASSFPQGLGTGELFF.